This T cell receptor beta chain was observed in a study of cytomegalovirus exposure and HLA in healthy donors. To note about this clone: Its antigen is not identified.

Whole-study findings and limits: Among the CMV-associated chains, a few were confirmed in vitro as specific for CMV antigens.

Germline values: CDR1 LNHNV, CDR2 YYDKDF (reference sequence). V was clipped by 4 bases and J by 3 bases; unmatched bases: 18. CDR3 size: 18 residues. Generated by immunoSEQ multiplex PCR, the TCRdb table keeps only in-frame clones and is missing some. The table lists more than 250,000 clones, 87% of them singletons. Sequencing was done on a sample of PBMCs. The genes are TRBV15 and TRBJ2-7; 7 bases fit TRBD1. This receptor was identified in a woman aged 25 to 39 in good health and CMV-seropositive. Here the CDR3 DNA reads TGTGCCACCAGCAACGGGCTCCCGGGACAGCAGTATTACTACGAGCAGTACTTC. It is translated as CATSNGLPGQQYYYEQYF.